This is a list of T cell receptor beta chains from one sample in a study of blood T cell repertoires in COVID-19. Here immunoSEQ multiplex PCR was the method, and the copy in TCRdb shows in-frame clones only, minus some. The sample lists more than 200,000 clones; approximately 84% were seen once. Sequencing was performed on peripheral blood. These receptors all come from a woman aged 80 or older with acute or convalescent COVID-19. CDR3s leave out the opening cysteine and the closing phenylalanine or tryptophan. The order of the fields is D gene, V gene, CDR3 length, J gene, CDR3 protein. A D gene is named only where the DNA matches it firmly.

NA	TRBV3-1/TRBV3-2	12	TRBJ2-1	ASSQGGMSNEQF
TRBD1	TRBV5-4	13	TRBJ2-3	ASSATGGRVDTQY
NA	TRBV10-3	12	TRBJ1-5	AISEQGSNQPQH
NA	TRBV2	14	TRBJ2-3	ASSRTGMERTDTQY
NA	TRBV7-3	13	TRBJ1-4	ASSTSGGRQEKLF
NA	TRBV4-1	13	TRBJ2-4	ASSQIDRFGNIQY
TRBD2	TRBV19	13	TRBJ2-1	ASSGTSGIYNEQF
NA	TRBV4-1	14	TRBJ2-2	ASSPYLRGNTGELF
TRBD2	TRBV6-1	12	TRBJ2-7	ASAGEGTAYEQY
TRBD2	TRBV9	15	TRBJ2-3	ASSPHRLAGATDTQY
NA	TRBV9	9	TRBJ1-2	ASSEPGGYT
NA	TRBV5-1	12	TRBJ1-1	ASSPIQGNTEAF
TRBD2	TRBV5-1	14	TRBJ2-5	ASSLSGLAGQETQY
NA	TRBV27	11	TRBJ2-7	ASSLSGVYEQY
NA	TRBV21-1	11	TRBJ1-1	ASSIQGNTEAF
TRBD2	TRBV18	11	TRBJ2-1	ASSPFGGNEQF
NA	TRBV3-1/TRBV3-2	11	TRBJ1-2	ASSQDGGTGYT
NA	TRBV10-2	14	TRBJ2-3	ASSEGSAISTDTQY
NA	TRBV19	12	TRBJ1-6	ASRPTGYNSPLH
NA	TRBV6-6	10	TRBJ2-1	ASGSKGGEQF
TRBD1	TRBV5-1	13	TRBJ2-7	ASSWGTGGASEQY
NA	TRBV28	14	TRBJ2-5	ASRPRGRGQQETQY
NA	TRBV6-5	10	TRBJ2-7	ASQGPSYEQY
TRBD2	TRBV9	12	TRBJ2-1	ASSVRGSWNEQF
TRBD1	TRBV19	14	TRBJ1-6	ASSLPGTDRNSPLH
TRBD1	TRBV5-4	14	TRBJ1-1	ASSSLTGAEDTEAF
NA	TRBV19	14	TRBJ2-3	ASSIFADFSTDTQY
NA	TRBV9	13	TRBJ1-5	ASSVGGDGNQPQH
NA	TRBV6-6	14	TRBJ1-2	ACLGEEVRNSYGYT
NA	TRBV5-1	11	TRBJ1-6	ASSLTDNSPLH
TRBD1	TRBV6-5	12	TRBJ2-7	ASSYAGGSYEQY
NA	TRBV25-1	12	TRBJ2-3	ASSPRVRTDTQY
NA	TRBV2	12	TRBJ2-7	ASTSGLVLREQY
NA	TRBV5-1	12	TRBJ2-2	ASSSPVAPGELF
NA	TRBV25-1	11	TRBJ1-2	ASAWGQGYGYT
NA	TRBV7-2	11	TRBJ1-2	ASSSLRGYGYT
NA	TRBV27	14	TRBJ2-3	ASSPGLNPLTDTQY
TRBD1	TRBV28	13	TRBJ1-4	ASSSPGTGNEKLF
TRBD1	TRBV19	14	TRBJ1-5	ASSRDRGHGNQPQH
TRBD2	TRBV5-1	14	TRBJ2-3	ASSPIAGGTTDTQY
NA	TRBV5-8	12	TRBJ2-1	ASSTLLYYNEQF
TRBD2	TRBV2	12	TRBJ2-1	ASSGLAGAHWQF
TRBD1	TRBV6-5	12	TRBJ2-5	ASSKGQRQETQY
TRBD2	TRBV7-9	13	TRBJ2-1	ASSLGLAGNNEQF
TRBD1	TRBV9	12	TRBJ2-5	ASSVGQGEETQY
NA	TRBV12-5	13	TRBJ2-5	ASGLGDSSEETQY
TRBD1	TRBV6-5	13	TRBJ2-7	ASSTRTGGSYEQY
NA	TRBV27	12	TRBJ1-4	ASSPGYPNEKLF
NA	TRBV29-1	12	TRBJ2-3	SVAQGLSTDTQY
NA	TRBV5-1	14	TRBJ1-6	ARSLGGGSYNSPLH
NA	TRBV5-6	14	TRBJ2-7	ASSFGSGSGEYEQY
NA	TRBV27	13	TRBJ2-7	ASRTRWVGSYEQY
TRBD2	TRBV28	13	TRBJ2-5	ASSPSGGRRETQY